This T cell receptor (beta chain) was captured by sequencing in a study of blood T cell repertoires in COVID-19. Study in general: T cells, B-cell-depleted T cells, or PBMCs provided the cDNA or gDNA that served as material.

Germline CDR1 LGHNA, CDR2 YSLEER. CDR3 length: 15 residues. V was pared by 1 base and J by 5 bases, with 14 bases between. Using immunoSEQ multiplex PCR, the repertoire was profiled, and TCRdb retains in-frame clones only, with some absent. The sample records fewer than 400,000 clones, around four fifths being singletons. This clone appeared a few times. The sample consisted of peripheral blood. The source of this sequence is a man aged 30 to 45 with active or convalescent COVID-19. The chain couples TRBV4-3 to TRBJ1-1; D ambiguous. The CDR3 sequence: CASSQVTGEVTEAFF. CDR3 in DNA: TGCGCCAGCAGCCAAGTCACCGGGGAGGTTACTGAAGCTTTCTTT.